Presented here are 3 T cell receptor beta chains from one specimen sequenced in a study of naive and memory T cell subsets. Four PCR rounds used nested alpha and beta constant region primers plus the SP2 primer. TCRdb analysed the 5' RACE reads with MiXCR anew, one entry per CDR3 protein. The sample includes tens of thousands of distinct CDR3 sequences, 7.2% of them seen just once. An oligonucleotide containing a UMI was ligated to the 3' end of TCR cDNA. The receptors were sampled from a male donor in good health.

This clonotype was seen more than once but under ten times. The chain recombines TRBV7-9 with TRBJ2-3; TRBD2 matches at 11 bases. Germline CDR1 reads SEHNR; CDR2 reads FQNEAQ (reference sequence). CDR3 length: 16 amino acids. The V gene end was trimmed by 5 bases and the J gene end by 2 bases; junction bases not matched to a gene: 6. The DNA for the CDR3 is TGTGCCAGCAGCGCGCTAGCGGGAGGCTCCACAGATACGCAGTATTTT. Its protein product is CASSALAGGSTDTQYF.

The chain employs TRBV15 and TRBJ1-3; D uncertain. CDR1 and CDR2 from the germline V gene are LNHNV and YYDKDF (reference sequence). Trimming cost V 1 base and J 0 bases, with 10 bases left between them. This CDR3 is 16 amino acids long. Written as DNA, the CDR3 is TGTGCCACCAGCAGAGGCCCGATTAGCTCTGGAAACACCATATATTTT. Amino acid sequence: CATSRGPISSGNTIYF. Using reference TRBV15 and TRBJ1-3 for the parts outside the CDR3, the full variable domain is DAMVIQNPRYQVTQFGKPVTLSCSQTLNHNVMYWYQQKSSQAPKLLFHYYDKDFNNEADTPDNFQSRRPNTSFCFLDIRSPGLGDTAMYLCATSRGPISSGNTIYFGEGSWLTVV.

This chain joins TRBV9 and TRBJ2-2; possibly TRBD2 for D (6 bases). This CDR3 region has 16 residues. Germline V gene data show CDR1 as SGDLS and CDR2 as YYNGEE. Trimming took off 3 bases at V and 0 bases at J, with 12 bases between the two ends. The DNA of the CDR3 is TGTGCCAGCAGCGCGCATGGAGGGGCGAACACCGGGGAGCTGTTTTTT. It yields the protein CASSAHGGANTGELFF.